These T cell receptor beta chains were read from a single sample in a study of blood T cell repertoires in COVID-19. Assay: immunoSEQ multiplex PCR; the TCRdb copy retains only in-frame clones and omits some. Among roughly 200,000 clones listed, roughly 85% were seen once. Material: peripheral blood. Receptors were obtained from a woman of 80 years or more with acute or convalescent COVID-19. CDR3s include the opening cysteine and the closing phenylalanine or tryptophan. D genes are given only for firm matches. Clone size is not always given. Where it is, it says once, few, many or a class for expanded clones.

abundance,j_gene,v_gene,d_gene,len,CDR3aa,CDR3nt
.,TRBJ2-7,TRBV5-8,TRBD1,15,CASSFGDRETYEQYF,TGTGCCAGCAGCTTCGGGGACAGGGAGACCTACGAGCAGTACTTC
.,TRBJ2-1,TRBV27,.,13,CASLGGKGGEQFF,TGTGCCAGCCTAGGGGGAAAAGGCGGGGAGCAGTTCTTC
.,TRBJ2-5,TRBV18,TRBD2,15,CASSPSGTTQETQYF,TGTGCCAGCTCACCCTCAGGGACTACCCAAGAGACCCAGTACTTC
.,TRBJ2-2,TRBV5-1,TRBD2,15,CASSLLAGADGELFF,TGCGCCAGCAGCTTGTTGGCGGGAGCTGACGGGGAGCTGTTTTTT
.,TRBJ1-1,TRBV5-1,.,14,CASSLLGQLTEAFF,TGCGCCAGCAGCTTGCTGGGACAACTCACTGAAGCTTTCTTT
.,TRBJ2-4,TRBV28,.,14,CASSLAPAGNIQYF,TGTGCCAGCAGCTTAGCGCCCGCGGGGAACATTCAGTACTTC
.,TRBJ2-3,TRBV29-1,.,14,CSVVVGLSPDTQYF,TGCAGCGTTGTAGTTGGACTTTCCCCCGATACGCAGTATTTT
.,TRBJ2-1,TRBV29-1,.,13,CSVATNLAQEQFF,TGCAGCGTGGCTACTAATCTGGCTCAGGAGCAGTTCTTC
.,TRBJ1-2,TRBV19,.,15,CASSPPGATYLSYTF,TGTGCCAGTAGTCCACCAGGGGCTACCTATCTAAGCTACACCTTC
.,TRBJ2-2,TRBV5-4,TRBD2,17,CASNAKPLAGGTGELFF,TGTGCCAGCAACGCTAAGCCACTAGCGGGAGGGACCGGGGAGCTGTTTTTT
.,TRBJ2-1,TRBV12-3/TRBV12-4,TRBD1,13,CASSSQGFNEQFF,TGTGCCAGCAGTTCACAGGGGTTCAATGAGCAGTTCTTC
.,TRBJ2-1,TRBV2,TRBD2,15,CARTRGVAAYNEQFF,TGTGCCAGGACCCGGGGGGTAGCGGCCTACAATGAGCAGTTCTTC
.,TRBJ1-2,TRBV9,TRBD1,15,CASSVNLQGSKGYTF,TGTGCCAGCAGCGTGAACCTACAGGGGTCGAAGGGCTACACCTTC
.,TRBJ2-2,TRBV4-2,.,18,CASSLPGTGRLTPGELFF,TGTGCCAGCAGCCTACCCGGTACAGGGCGGCTAACACCCGGGGAGCTGTTTTTT
once,TRBJ2-7,TRBV6-2/TRBV6-3,TRBD2,17,CASTPHLQTSDIYEQYF,TGTGCCAGCACCCCGCACCTGCAGACTAGCGACATCTACGAGCAGTACTTC
.,TRBJ1-1,TRBV5-1,.,17,CASSPAAGRPMNTEAFF,TGCGCCAGCAGCCCAGCAGCAGGGCGTCCTATGAACACTGAAGCTTTCTTT
.,TRBJ2-5,TRBV28,TRBD1,14,CASSFFAGGETQYF,TGTGCCAGCAGTTTTTTTGCAGGGGGCGAGACCCAGTACTTC
.,TRBJ1-5,TRBV5-1,.,15,CASSLQGGSNQPQHF,TGCGCCAGCAGCTTGCAAGGGGGTAGCAATCAGCCCCAGCATTTT
.,TRBJ2-1,TRBV27,.,14,CASRGQSSYNEQFF,TGTGCCAGCAGAGGACAGTCCTCCTACAATGAGCAGTTCTTC
once,TRBJ2-5,TRBV7-9,.,16,CASSLGSWQGSQTQYF,TGTGCCAGCAGCTTAGGTTCGTGGCAGGGTAGCCAGACCCAGTACTTC
.,TRBJ2-1,TRBV19,TRBD2,19,CASSIETDRTSGRGNEQFF,TGTGCCAGTAGTATAGAGACAGACCGGACTAGCGGGAGGGGGAATGAGCAGTTCTTC
.,TRBJ2-1,TRBV5-4,TRBD2,17,CASSGGGSGSQGREQFF,TGTGCCAGCAGTGGGGGGGGTAGCGGGAGTCAGGGTCGTGAGCAGTTCTTC
.,TRBJ2-3,TRBV20-1,TRBD2,14,CSASLGLETDTQYF,TGCAGTGCTAGTTTGGGACTAGAGACAGATACGCAGTATTTT
.,TRBJ1-2,TRBV5-1,TRBD1,17,CASSPSPPGQGHNGYTF,TGCGCCAGCAGCCCTAGCCCTCCGGGACAGGGACATAATGGCTACACCTTC
.,TRBJ2-1,TRBV24-1,TRBD2,15,CATGLAGFSRGEQFF,TGTGCCACGGGACTAGCGGGGTTTAGCAGAGGTGAGCAGTTCTTC
once,TRBJ1-4,TRBV28,.,14,CASSRDTRGEKLFF,TGTGCCAGCAGTCGGGACACCCGAGGGGAAAAACTGTTTTTT
.,TRBJ1-1,TRBV18,TRBD1,15,CASSPFGQENTEAFF,TGTGCCAGCTCACCGTTCGGACAGGAGAACACTGAAGCTTTCTTT
few,TRBJ2-1,TRBV14,.,15,CASSHRLVSYNEQFF,TGTGCCAGCAGCCACCGACTAGTTTCCTACAATGAGCAGTTCTTC
.,TRBJ1-1,TRBV28,.,15,CASSTPGTPNTEAFF,TGTGCCAGCAGTACTCCCGGGACACCGAACACTGAAGCTTTCTTT
.,TRBJ2-5,TRBV9,.,15,CASSVGASEQETQYF,TGTGCCAGCAGCGTAGGGGCTAGCGAACAAGAGACCCAGTACTTC
once,TRBJ2-5,TRBV28,.,19,CASSLSTGSLEGLEETQYF,TGTGCCAGCAGTTTAAGTACGGGAAGCCTCGAGGGCCTAGAGGAGACCCAGTACTTC
.,TRBJ2-2,TRBV24-1,TRBD2,15,CATSDSASGSGELFF,TGTGCCACCAGTGATTCGGCTAGCGGGAGCGGGGAGCTGTTTTTT
.,TRBJ1-4,TRBV19,.,14,CASSLTDPNEKLFF,TGTGCCAGTAGCCTGACAGATCCAAATGAAAAACTGTTTTTT
.,TRBJ2-1,TRBV28,.,13,CASTRQEHNEQFF,TGTGCCAGCACGCGACAGGAACACAATGAGCAGTTCTTC
.,TRBJ1-2,TRBV7-3,.,14,CASSLGGARYGYTF,TGTGCCAGCAGCTTAGGCGGGGCACGTTATGGCTACACCTTC
.,TRBJ1-1,TRBV3-1/TRBV3-2,.,14,CASSQTAGAAEAFF,TGTGCCAGCAGCCAGACCGCGGGGGCGGCTGAAGCTTTCTTT
.,TRBJ1-5,TRBV24-1,.,13,CATGQYSNQPQHF,TGTGCCACCGGACAATATAGCAATCAGCCCCAGCATTTT
.,TRBJ2-7,TRBV19,TRBD1,15,CASSAPGQGAYEQYF,TGTGCCAGTAGTGCCCCGGGACAGGGGGCCTACGAGCAGTACTTC
.,TRBJ2-7,TRBV7-2,.,14,CASSLVPVSYEQYF,TGTGCCAGCAGCTTAGTCCCGGTCTCCTACGAGCAGTACTTC
.,TRBJ1-6,TRBV18,TRBD1,14,CASSPGQGNSPLHF,TGTGCCAGCTCACCGGGACAGGGGAATTCACCCCTCCACTTT
once,TRBJ2-3,TRBV7-2,TRBD1,17,CASSSRDSRTYRNTQYF,TGTGCCAGCAGCTCCCGGGACAGTAGAACCTATAGGAATACGCAGTATTTT
.,TRBJ2-1,TRBV7-2,.,15,CASARGRDPYNEQFF,TGTGCCAGCGCCCGTGGGCGGGACCCCTACAATGAGCAGTTCTTC
.,TRBJ2-2,TRBV5-5,.,14,CASSPPRDTGELFF,TGTGCCAGCAGCCCCCCGAGGGATACCGGGGAGCTGTTTTTT
.,TRBJ1-1,TRBV28,.,14,CASSLGGWNTEAFF,TGTGCCAGCAGTTTGGGGGGGTGGAACACTGAAGCTTTCTTT
.,TRBJ2-7,TRBV19,.,15,CASSIRAGTYYEQYF,TGTGCCAGTAGTATACGTGCAGGGACTTACTACGAGCAGTACTTC
.,TRBJ1-5,TRBV12-5,.,15,CASVMAGGRNQPQHF,TGTGCTAGTGTCATGGCCGGGGGGCGCAATCAGCCCCAGCATTTT
.,TRBJ1-5,TRBV19,TRBD1,14,CASSIRQGAQPQHF,TGTGCCAGTAGTATTAGACAGGGCGCCCAGCCCCAGCATTTT
once,TRBJ2-7,TRBV18,TRBD1,15,CASSQQGDRAYEQYF,TGTGCCAGCTCTCAACAGGGGGACAGGGCCTACGAGCAGTACTTC
.,TRBJ2-7,TRBV18,.,13,CASSNGRTYEQYF,TGTGCCAGCTCAAACGGGAGAACCTACGAGCAGTACTTC
once,TRBJ1-1,TRBV28,TRBD1,14,CASSPGQRKTEAFF,TGTGCCAGCTCCCCGGGACAGAGGAAGACTGAAGCTTTCTTT
.,TRBJ2-5,TRBV7-2,TRBD1,14,CASSLTGAQETQYF,TGTGCCAGCAGCCTAACAGGGGCGCAAGAGACCCAGTACTTC
once,TRBJ2-1,TRBV4-3,.,13,CASSQAANNEQFF,TGCGCCAGCAGCCAAGCTGCTAACAATGAGCAGTTCTTC
.,TRBJ2-3,TRBV6-5,TRBD1,16,CASSYAQGAGTDTQYF,TGTGCCAGCAGTTATGCGCAGGGGGCCGGCACAGATACGCAGTATTTT
.,TRBJ1-6,TRBV7-8,.,15,CASSLGNSYNSPLHF,TGTGCCAGCAGCTTGGGCAACTCCTATAATTCACCCCTCCACTTT